This T cell receptor (beta chain) derives from a study of T cell responses to AZD1222 COVID-19 vaccine (dated by TCRdb to about 2021). As for the study more broadly: TCR sequencing covered 233 trial participants: 207 given two doses of AZD1222 and about 26 given two doses of MenACWY control vaccine. Trial participants were enrolled into age subgroups of 18-55, 56-69 and 70-plus years, which contained 148, 28 and 57 TCR-sequenced participants, respectively. Findings and caveats that apply to the study as a whole: Epitopes outside the regions mutated in the B.1.351 and B.1.1.7 variants were reportedly recognized by nearly half of the unique spike-specific TCRs. In the small 56-69-year group, the increase in depth fell short of significance, most likely because of low power. Because no day 14 peak-response samples were available, the repertoires could be characterized only after the peak T cell response. CD4 TCRs associated with the vaccine covered the entire spike protein, and the dominant responses were in regions 160-218 and 743-854. Participants were mostly white British, with more females than males. The authors suggested clonal diversity may have been underestimated. A significant rise in spike-specific TCR breadth and depth was observed after two AZD1222 doses relative to day 0 and relative to MenACWY recipients. Conclusions about previously exposed vaccinees were limited because only five to seven AZD1222 recipients were SARS-CoV-2 seropositive at baseline.

Worth noting for this clone: The antigen it recognizes is unknown. No per-base quality is available; no much larger clone lies one base away.

This specimen's time point label, interpreted: about 28 days (+/-7) after the second vaccine dose. Because spike-specific TCR depth and breadth did not differ between the two schedules, AZD1222 recipients who got a second dose at roughly 4 weeks were pooled with those who got a second dose at roughly 12 weeks. Vaccinee samples were obtained from the UK trials COV001 and COV002, which included a single-blind randomized controlled phase 2/3 trial of AZD1222 (ChAdOx1 nCoV-19) in healthy adults. Trial participant PBMC samples were collected at day 0 and day 28 after the second dose for TCRbeta chain sequencing. The CDR3 regions of human TCRbeta chains were subjected to immunosequencing. Under the source paper's analysis protocol: TCRs in the repertoires were matched against a reference library of SARS-CoV-2-specific TCRs that had been generated with the MIRA antigen-specificity platform. Breadth meant the fraction of unique TCRs that were SARS-CoV-2-associated, whereas depth meant the fraction of total T cells that were SARS-CoV-2-associated. Using the MIRA data, each spike-specific TCR was mapped to the spike region that the TCR reacts to and placed in a CD4 or CD8 class. Log10-transformed breadth and depth values were compared by one-way ANOVA with Sidak's multiple comparisons tests. TCRdb took over this immuneACCESS table, retaining in-frame rearrangements with V and J assigned. Such tables are incomplete; in checked studies, under half of the missing clones stem from an unresolved V gene, and the remainder is unexplained. V, J and clone size are those of that table, while D and trimming were read from the DNA. The sample data list roughly 120,000 clones, and approximately 94% of these were observed just once. Together, the top ten hold 2.9% of the sample.

V is pared back by 2 bases and J by 5 bases, with 10 bases lying between the germline termini. Spanning cysteine to phenylalanine, the CDR3 consists of 14 amino acids. The DNA shown is the 42-base CDR3, in frame from base 1. CDR1 and CDR2, per the germline V gene, are MNHEY and SVGAGI. The sequence links TRBV6-5 to TRBJ2-4, with the D assignment possibly TRBD1 or TRBD2, given 5 matching bases for each. The sample here was peripheral blood, taken 28 days after the second AZD1222 dose. This clonotype was obtained from an adult who received the AZD1222 COVID-19 vaccine. CDR3 reads: CASSYRGDENIQYF. The DNA sequence follows: TGTGCCAGCAGTTACCGAGGGGATGAAAACATTCAGTACTTC.